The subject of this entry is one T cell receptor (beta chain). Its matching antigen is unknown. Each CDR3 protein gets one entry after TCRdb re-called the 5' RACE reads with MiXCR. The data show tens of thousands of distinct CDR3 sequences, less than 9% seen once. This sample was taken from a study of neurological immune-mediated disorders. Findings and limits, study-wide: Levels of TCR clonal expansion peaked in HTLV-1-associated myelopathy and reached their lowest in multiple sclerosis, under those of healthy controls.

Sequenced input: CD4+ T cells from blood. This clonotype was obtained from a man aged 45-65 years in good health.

The CDR3 region is CATSREPLSMGEKLFF. The CDR3 bases are TGTGCCACCAGCAGAGAGCCTCTTTCAATGGGTGAAAAACTGTTTTTT. This chain joins TRBV15 and TRBJ1-4; D not resolved. Trimming pared 0 bases from V and 7 bases from J, leaving 15 bases between. The length of the CDR3 is 16 residues. Germline CDR1 is LNHNV and CDR2 is YYDKDF (reference sequence). Based on the CDR3 plus reference TRBV15 and TRBJ1-4, the full variable domain is DAMVIQNPRYQVTQFGKPVTLSCSQTLNHNVMYWYQQKSSQAPKLLFHYYDKDFNNEADTPDNFQSRRPNTSFCFLDIRSPGLGDTAMYLCATSREPLSMGEKLFFGSGTQLSVL.